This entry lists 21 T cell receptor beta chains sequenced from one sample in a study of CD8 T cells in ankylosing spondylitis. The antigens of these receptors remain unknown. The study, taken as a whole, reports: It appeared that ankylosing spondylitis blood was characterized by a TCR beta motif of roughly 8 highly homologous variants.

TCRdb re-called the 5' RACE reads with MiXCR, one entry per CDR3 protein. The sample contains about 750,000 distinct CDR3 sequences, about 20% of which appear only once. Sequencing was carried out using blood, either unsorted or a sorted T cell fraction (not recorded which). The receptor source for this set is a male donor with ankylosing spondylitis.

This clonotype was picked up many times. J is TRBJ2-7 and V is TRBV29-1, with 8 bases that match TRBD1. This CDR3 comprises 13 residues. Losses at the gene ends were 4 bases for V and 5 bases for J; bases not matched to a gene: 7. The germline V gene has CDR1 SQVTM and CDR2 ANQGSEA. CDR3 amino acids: CSVGAGGPNEQYF. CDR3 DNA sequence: TGCAGCGTTGGGGCAGGGGGCCCCAACGAGCAGTACTTC.

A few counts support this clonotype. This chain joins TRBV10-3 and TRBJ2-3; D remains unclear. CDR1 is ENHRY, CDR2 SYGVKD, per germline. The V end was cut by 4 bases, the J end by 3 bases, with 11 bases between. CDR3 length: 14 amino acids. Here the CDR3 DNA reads TGTGCCATCAGTGGAGCATTCGCTACAGATACGCAGTATTTT. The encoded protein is CAISGAFATDTQYF.

CDR3 sequence (DNA): TGCAGCGTTCCTGGCGTTAGGGACACCGGGGAGCTGTTTTTT. Its translation: CSVPGVRDTGELFF. This chain connects TRBV29-1 to TRBJ2-2; D not certain. CDR1 is SQVTM, CDR2 ANQGSEA, per germline. Trimming shortened V by 5 bases and J by 3 bases, and 13 bases separated the two germline ends. The length of the CDR3 is 14 residues.

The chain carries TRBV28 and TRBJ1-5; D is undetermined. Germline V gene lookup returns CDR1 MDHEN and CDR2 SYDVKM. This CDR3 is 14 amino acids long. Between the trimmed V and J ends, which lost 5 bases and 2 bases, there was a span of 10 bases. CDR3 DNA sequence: TGTGCCAGCAGTCCCGTGGATGGCAATCAGCCCCAGCATTTT. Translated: CASSPVDGNQPQHF. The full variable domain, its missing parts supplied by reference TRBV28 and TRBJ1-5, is DVKVTQSSRYLVKRTGEKVFLECVQDMDHENMFWYRQDPGLGLRLIYFSYDVKMKEKGDIPEGYSVSREKKERFSLILESASTNQTSMYLCASSPVDGNQPQHFGDGTRLSIL.

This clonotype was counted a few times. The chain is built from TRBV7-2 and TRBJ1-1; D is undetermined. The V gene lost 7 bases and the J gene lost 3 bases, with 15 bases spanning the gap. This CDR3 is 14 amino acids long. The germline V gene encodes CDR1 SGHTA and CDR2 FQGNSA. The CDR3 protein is CASKGGFRYTEAFF. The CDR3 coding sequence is TGTGCCAGCAAAGGAGGGTTCAGGTACACTGAAGCTTTCTTT.

The CDR3 here is CASSKPPGDTEAFF. CDR3 bases: TGTGCCAGCAGTAAACCCCCAGGGGATACTGAAGCTTTCTTT. The chain joins TRBV12-3 or TRBV12-4 to TRBJ1-1; D is perhaps TRBD1 (6 bases). The CDR3 has 14 residues. V shed 5 bases and J shed 5 bases, with 15 bases lying between them.

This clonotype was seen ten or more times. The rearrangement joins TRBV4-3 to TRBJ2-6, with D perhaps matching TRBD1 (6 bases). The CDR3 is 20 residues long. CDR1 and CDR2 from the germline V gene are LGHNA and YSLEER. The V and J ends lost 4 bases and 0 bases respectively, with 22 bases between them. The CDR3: CASSPEIRTVLSSGANVLTF. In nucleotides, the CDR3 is TGCGCCAGCAGCCCCGAGATTCGGACAGTCCTTAGCTCTGGGGCCAACGTCCTGACTTTC.

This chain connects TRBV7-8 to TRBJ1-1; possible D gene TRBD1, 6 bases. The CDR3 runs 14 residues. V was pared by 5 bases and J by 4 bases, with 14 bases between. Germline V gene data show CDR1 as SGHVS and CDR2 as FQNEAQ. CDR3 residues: CASSPGGAVTEAFF. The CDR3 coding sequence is TGTGCCAGCAGCCCGGGGGGCGCGGTCACTGAAGCTTTCTTT.

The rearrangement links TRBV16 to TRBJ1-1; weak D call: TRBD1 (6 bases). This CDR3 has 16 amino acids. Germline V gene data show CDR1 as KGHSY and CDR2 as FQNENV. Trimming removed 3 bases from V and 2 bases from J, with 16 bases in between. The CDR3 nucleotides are TGTGCCAGCAGCCAGGACAGCGGGCCCTCCAACACTGAAGCTTTCTTT. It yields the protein CASSQDSGPSNTEAFF.

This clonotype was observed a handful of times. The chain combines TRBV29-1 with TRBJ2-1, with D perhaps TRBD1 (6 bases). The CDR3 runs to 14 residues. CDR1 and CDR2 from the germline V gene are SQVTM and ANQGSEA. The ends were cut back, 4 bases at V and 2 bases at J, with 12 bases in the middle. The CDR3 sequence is CSVATGITYNEQFF. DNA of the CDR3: TGCAGCGTTGCGACAGGAATAACCTACAATGAGCAGTTCTTC.

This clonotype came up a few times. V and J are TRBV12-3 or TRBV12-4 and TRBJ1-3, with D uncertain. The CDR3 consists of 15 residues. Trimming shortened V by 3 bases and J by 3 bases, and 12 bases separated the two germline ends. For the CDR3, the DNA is TGTGCCAGCAGTTTGGAGGGATTGGGTGGAAACACCATATATTTT. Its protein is CASSLEGLGGNTIYF.

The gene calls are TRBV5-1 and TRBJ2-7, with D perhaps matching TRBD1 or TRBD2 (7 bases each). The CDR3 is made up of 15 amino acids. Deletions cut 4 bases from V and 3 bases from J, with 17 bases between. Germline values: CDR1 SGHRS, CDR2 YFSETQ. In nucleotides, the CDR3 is TGCGCCAGCAGCCTGAGACAGGGAGGGGACTACGAGCAGTACTTC. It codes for CASSLRQGGDYEQYF.

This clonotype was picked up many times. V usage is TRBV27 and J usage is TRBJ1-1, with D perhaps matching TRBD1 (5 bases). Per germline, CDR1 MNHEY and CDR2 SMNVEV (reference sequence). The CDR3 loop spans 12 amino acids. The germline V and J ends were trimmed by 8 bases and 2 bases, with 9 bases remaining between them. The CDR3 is CASSTGNTEAFF. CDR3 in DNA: TGTGCCAGCTCAACAGGCAACACTGAAGCTTTCTTT.

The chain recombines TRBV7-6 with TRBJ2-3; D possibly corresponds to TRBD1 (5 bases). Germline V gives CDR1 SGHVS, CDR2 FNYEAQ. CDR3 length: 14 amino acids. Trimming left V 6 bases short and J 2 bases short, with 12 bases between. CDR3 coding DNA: TGTGCCAGCAGTCCAGGGTCAGTCACAGATACGCAGTATTTT. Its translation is CASSPGSVTDTQYF.

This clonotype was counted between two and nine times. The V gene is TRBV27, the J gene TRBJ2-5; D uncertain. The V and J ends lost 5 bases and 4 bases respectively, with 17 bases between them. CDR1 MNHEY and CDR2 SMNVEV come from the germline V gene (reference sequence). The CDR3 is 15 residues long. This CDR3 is CASSPRPQSGETQYF. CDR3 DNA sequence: TGTGCCAGCAGTCCCCGTCCCCAGTCGGGAGAGACCCAGTACTTC.

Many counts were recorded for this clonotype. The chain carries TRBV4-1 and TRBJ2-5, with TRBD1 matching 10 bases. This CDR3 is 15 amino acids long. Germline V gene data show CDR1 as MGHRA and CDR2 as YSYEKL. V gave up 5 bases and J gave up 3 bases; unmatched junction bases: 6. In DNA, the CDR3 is TGCGCCAGCAGCGTGCCGGGACAGGGGAAAGAGACCCAGTACTTC. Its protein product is CASSVPGQGKETQYF.

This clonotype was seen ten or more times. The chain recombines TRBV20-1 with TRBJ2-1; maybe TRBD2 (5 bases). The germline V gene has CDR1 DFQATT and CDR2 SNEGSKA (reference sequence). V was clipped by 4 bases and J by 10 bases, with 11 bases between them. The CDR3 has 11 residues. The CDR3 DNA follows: TGCAGTGCTACCAAAACGGGAGAGCAGTTCTTC. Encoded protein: CSATKTGEQFF.

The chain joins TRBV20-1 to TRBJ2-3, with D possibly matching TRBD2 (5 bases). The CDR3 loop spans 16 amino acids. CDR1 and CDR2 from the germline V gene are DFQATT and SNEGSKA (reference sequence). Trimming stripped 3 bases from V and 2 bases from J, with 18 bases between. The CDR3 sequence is CSASGFPLGITDTQYF. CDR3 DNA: TGCAGTGCTAGCGGATTCCCACTCGGGATCACAGATACGCAGTATTTT.

The CDR3 DNA follows: TGTGCCAGTCAGGATCGAAACACCATATATTTT. Its protein is CASQDRNTIYF. This chain uses TRBV6-5 with TRBJ1-3; D is unresolved. CDR1 is MNHEY, CDR2 SVGAGI, per germline. V was cut by 9 bases and J by 5 bases, with 8 bases left in between. This CDR3 has 11 residues.

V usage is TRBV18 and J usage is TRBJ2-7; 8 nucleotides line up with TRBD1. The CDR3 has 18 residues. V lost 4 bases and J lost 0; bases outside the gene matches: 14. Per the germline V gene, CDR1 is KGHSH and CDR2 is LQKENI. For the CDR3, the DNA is TGTGCCAGCTCACTTCCGGGACAGGTCGGACGGGGCTCCTACGAGCAGTACTTC. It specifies CASSLPGQVGRGSYEQYF. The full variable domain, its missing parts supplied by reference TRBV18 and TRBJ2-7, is NAGVMQNPRHLVRRRGQEARLRCSPMKGHSHVYWYRQLPEEGLKFMVYLQKENIIDESGMPKERFSAEFPKEGPSILRIQQVVRGDSAAYFCASSLPGQVGRGSYEQYFGPGTRLTVT.

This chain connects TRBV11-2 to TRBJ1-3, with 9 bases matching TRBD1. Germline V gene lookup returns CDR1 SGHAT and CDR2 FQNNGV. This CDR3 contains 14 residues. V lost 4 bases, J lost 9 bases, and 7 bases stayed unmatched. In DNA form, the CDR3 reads TGTGCCAGCAGCTCCCAACAGGGGGCAATCACCATATATTTT. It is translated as CASSSQQGAITIYF.